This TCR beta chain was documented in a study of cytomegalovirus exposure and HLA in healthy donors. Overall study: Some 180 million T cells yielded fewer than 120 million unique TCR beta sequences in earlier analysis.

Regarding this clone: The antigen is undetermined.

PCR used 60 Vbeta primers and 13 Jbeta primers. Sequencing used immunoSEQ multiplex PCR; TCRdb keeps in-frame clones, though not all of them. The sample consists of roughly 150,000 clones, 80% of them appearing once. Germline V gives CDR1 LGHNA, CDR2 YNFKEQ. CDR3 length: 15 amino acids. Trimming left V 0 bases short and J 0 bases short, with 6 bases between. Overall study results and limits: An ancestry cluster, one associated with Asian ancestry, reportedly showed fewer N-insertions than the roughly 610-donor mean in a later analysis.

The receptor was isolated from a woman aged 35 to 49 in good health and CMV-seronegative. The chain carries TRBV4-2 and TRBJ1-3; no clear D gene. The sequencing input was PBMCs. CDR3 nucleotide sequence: TGTGCCAGCAGCCAAGAATATAGCTCTGGAAACACCATATATTTT. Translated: CASSQEYSSGNTIYF.